Sequencing of this T cell receptor beta chain was carried out in a study of cytomegalovirus exposure and HLA in healthy donors. Study overall: Within the Caucasian-associated ancestry cluster were 81% of the approximately 400 genotyped donors. Overall study results and limits: Presence/absence analyses assumed roughly uniform sequencing depth across donors, which may not hold. Some highly shared sequence variants likely arose as a pipeline artifact.

A remark on this clone: Its antigen is undetermined.

Germline CDR1 SGHTA, CDR2 FQGTGA. Germline trimming cut 1 base from V and 0 bases from J; bases unmatched to any gene: 7. The CDR3 extends over 18 amino acids. Use of 60 Vbeta and 13 Jbeta primers characterized the PCR. The data were produced by immunoSEQ multiplex PCR, yet TCRdb's version contains in-frame clones alone and is incomplete. Seen in this sample are approximately 110,000 clones; the ten most common clones hold around 2.9%. The genes are TRBV7-3 and TRBJ2-3, with 10 bases matching TRBD2. Sequenced material: PBMCs. This clonotype was sampled from a man aged 30-40 years in good health and CMV-seronegative. CDR3 sequence reads: CASSLIRLAGLSTDTQYF. CDR3 coding DNA: TGTGCCAGCAGCTTAATTAGACTAGCGGGCCTAAGCACAGATACGCAGTATTTT.